The 7 T cell receptor beta chains below were found in one sample sequenced in a study of T cells in Graves' hyperthyroidism and ophthalmopathy. Amplification targeted TCR beta CDR3 regions from RNA transcripts. Initially, a first-round RT-PCR of the TCR CDR3 employed the HTBI primer set. A single record per CDR3 protein comes from TCRdb applying MiXCR to the multiplex PCR reads. The table has hundreds of thousands of distinct CDR3 sequences, approximately 19% seen once. The source material was blood. Receptor source: a woman aged 18-29 years with Graves' hyperthyroidism.

The genes are TRBV28 and TRBJ2-7; 9 nucleotides agree with TRBD1. The CDR3 contains 16 residues. V trimming: 8 bases; J trimming: 2 bases; junction bases outside the gene matches: 13. Germline V gives CDR1 MDHEN, CDR2 SYDVKM. CDR3 bases: TGTGCCAGCGTGCCCTTGAGGCGGGACAGGGCCTACGAGCAGTACTTC. Translating gives CASVPLRRDRAYEQYF.

In this sample, this clonotype turned up many times. V gene TRBV11-2 combines with J gene TRBJ2-7; 11 nucleotides agree with TRBD1. CDR1 is SGHAT, CDR2 FQNNGV, per germline. V trimming: 5 bases; J trimming: 3 bases; junction bases outside the gene matches: 6. The CDR3 is 15 amino acids. The CDR3, as DNA: TGTGCCAGCAGCCCGGCCGGGACAGGGGGCTACGAGCAGTACTTC. This sequence encodes CASSPAGTGGYEQYF.

This clonotype was counted a few times. V usage is TRBV6-5 and J usage is TRBJ2-3; 12 bases agree with TRBD2. Germline V lookup: CDR1 MNHEY, CDR2 SVGAGI. The CDR3 is 16 amino acids. Germline trimming cut 2 bases from V and 5 bases from J; bases unmatched to any gene: 5. This CDR3 reads CASSYLAGGPGDTQYF. The CDR3 DNA follows: TGTGCCAGCAGTTACCTAGCGGGGGGGCCCGGAGATACGCAGTATTTT.

This clonotype was counted at least ten times. This chain connects TRBV29-1 to TRBJ1-6; D might be TRBD1 (6 bases). V was cut by 7 bases and J by 9 bases, with 19 bases left in between. Looked up from germline, CDR1 is SQVTM and CDR2 is ANQGSEA. The CDR3 totals 14 residues. The CDR3 protein is CSASDGGAGSPLHF. CDR3 bases: TGCAGCGCCTCGGATGGGGGCGCGGGTTCACCCCTCCACTTT.

This clonotype came up many times. V is TRBV7-2 and J is TRBJ2-2; D not resolved. V was shortened by 0 bases and J by 3 bases, with 5 bases between the two germline ends. The CDR3 runs to 14 residues. Germline-derived CDR1 and CDR2 are SGHTA and FQGNSA. CDR3 loop: CASSLAAHTGELFF. For the CDR3, the DNA is TGTGCCAGCAGCTTAGCGGCGCACACCGGGGAGCTGTTTTTT.

V and J are TRBV20-1 and TRBJ1-2; no reliable D call. V dropped 0 bases and J dropped 7 bases, with 18 bases sitting between them. Looked up from germline, CDR1 is DFQATT and CDR2 is SNEGSKA (reference sequence). The CDR3 is 15 amino acids. CDR3 nucleotide sequence: TGCAGTGCTAGAGATCCTTGGCAGGCGGTCGGTGGCTACACCTTC. Translated: CSARDPWQAVGGYTF.

This chain links TRBV13 with TRBJ2-7; D perhaps matches TRBD2 (5 bases). Between the trimmed V and J ends, which lost 4 bases and 2 bases, there was a span of 9 bases. Germline assignment: CDR1 PRHDT and CDR2 FYEKMQ (reference sequence). The CDR3 runs 13 residues. The CDR3 DNA sequence: TGTGCCAGCAGCTCGGACTTGACCTACGAGCAGTACTTC. It codes for CASSSDLTYEQYF.